This TCR beta chain was sequenced in a study of T cell changes during pregnancy in multiple sclerosis. V lost 8 bases to trimming and J lost 0 bases, with 7 bases between them. Germline V gene data show CDR1 as MNHEY and CDR2 as SVGAGI. This CDR3 contains 12 residues. The data were produced by immunoSEQ multiplex PCR, yet TCRdb's version contains in-frame clones alone and is incomplete. Here the sample spans just over 60,000 clones, about 90% being singletons. This specimen consisted of peripheral blood, obtained in the second trimester of pregnancy. This sequence joins TRBV6-5 and TRBJ2-5; D is possibly TRBD2 (6 bases). This receptor was obtained from a female donor in good health, enrolled as a control in a pregnancy study. CDR3 nucleotides: TGTGCCAGCGGAGGGGACCAAGAGACCCAGTACTTC. Translated: CASGGDQETQYF.